These 29 T cell receptor beta chains share one sample of origin, sequenced in a study of blood T cell repertoires in COVID-19. Assay used: immunoSEQ multiplex PCR; TCRdb lists only in-frame clones, some missing. The table shows about 160,000 clones, with roughly 85% occurring only once. The sequenced sample consisted of peripheral blood. All receptors come from a human donor with acute or convalescent COVID-19. The donor label of this sample is uncertain.

The chain combines TRBV27 with TRBJ2-3; 12 bases map to TRBD2. CDR1 MNHEY and CDR2 SMNVEV come from the germline V gene (reference sequence). The CDR3 covers 23 residues. V trimming: 1 base; J trimming: 4 bases; junction bases outside the gene matches: 24. The CDR3 protein is CASSLFPPFRLAGARSDADTQYF. CDR3 nucleotide sequence: TGTGCCAGCAGTTTATTTCCACCATTCCGACTAGCGGGGGCCAGGTCCGATGCAGATACGCAGTATTTT.

This clone was recorded once. The J gene is TRBJ1-6, the V gene TRBV10-3; no clear D. CDR1 is ENHRY and CDR2 is SYGVKD in the germline V gene. The germline V and J ends were trimmed by 9 bases and 7 bases, with 13 bases remaining between them. This CDR3 comprises 13 residues. The CDR3 bases are TGTGCCATAATGGGAGGGAGCAATTCACCCCTCCACTTT. Translating gives CAIMGGSNSPLHF.

The chain uses TRBV6-4 and TRBJ1-5; TRBD1 might be the D (5 bases). CDR1 is MRHNA, CDR2 SNTAGT, per germline. V lost 4 bases to trimming and J lost 6 bases, with 10 bases between them. The CDR3 runs to 13 residues. DNA of the CDR3: TGTGCCAGCAGTGGGCAGGGAGGTCAGCCCCAGCATTTT. Protein product: CASSGQGGQPQHF.

The chain is built from TRBV27 and TRBJ2-2, with D tentatively TRBD1 (5 bases). The germline CDR1 and CDR2 sequences are MNHEY and SMNVEV (reference sequence). V was trimmed by 3 bases and J by 7 bases, leaving 21 bases between them. The CDR3 covers 17 residues. CDR3 DNA sequence: TGTGCCAGCAGTTTGGGTTTAAGGGGCAGGAAAGTCGGGGAGCTGTTTTTT. Protein: CASSLGLRGRKVGELFF.

The chain couples TRBV5-8 to TRBJ1-5; 8 bases are a match to TRBD1. The CDR3 totals 15 residues. Germline CDR1 and CDR2: SGHTS and YDEGEE. The V segment lost 0 bases and the J segment 8 bases; nucleotides outside the gene matches: 7. The CDR3 sequence is CASSLGQGRLEPQHF. The DNA of the CDR3 is TGTGCCAGCAGCTTGGGACAGGGGCGGCTTGAGCCCCAGCATTTT. Supplemented by reference TRBV5-8 and TRBJ1-5, the full variable domain reads EAGVTQSPTHLIKTRGQQATLRCSPISGHTSVYWYQQALGLGLQFLLWYDEGEERNRGNFPPRFSGRQFPNYSSELNVNALELEDSALYLCASSLGQGRLEPQHFGDGTRLSIL.

This rearrangement joins TRBV7-3 to TRBJ1-1, with D possibly being TRBD1 (6 bases). This CDR3 has 14 amino acids. Trimming removed 3 bases at V and 1 base at J, with 9 bases between. CDR1 and CDR2 from the germline V gene are SGHTA and FQGTGA. This CDR3 is CASSFGQPNTEAFF. The CDR3 DNA reads as TGTGCCAGCAGCTTCGGACAGCCGAACACTGAAGCTTTCTTT.

About this clone: The sample carries other DNA sequences with the same CDR3. V gene TRBV9 combines with J gene TRBJ1-6; weak D call: TRBD1 (5 bases). Trimming pared 0 bases from V and 7 bases from J, leaving 11 bases between. This CDR3 has 15 residues. From germline, CDR1 is SGDLS and CDR2 YYNGEE. This CDR3 reads CASSVGGGENSPLHF. CDR3 coding DNA: TGTGCCAGCAGCGTAGGGGGGGGAGAAAATTCACCCCTCCACTTT.

The chain carries TRBV29-1 and TRBJ1-4, with D possibly being TRBD1 (5 bases). This CDR3 contains 15 residues. Germline V gene data show CDR1 as SQVTM and CDR2 as ANQGSEA. Trimming left V 4 bases short and J 1 base short, with 13 bases between. CDR3 sequence reads: CSVVPQGITNEKLFF. In DNA, the CDR3 is TGCAGCGTTGTGCCCCAGGGTATAACTAATGAAAAACTGTTTTTT.

This chain connects TRBV6-5 to TRBJ1-1; D not certain. Germline CDR1 MNHEY, CDR2 SVGAGI. This CDR3 comprises 14 residues. The V and J ends lost 0 bases and 0 bases respectively, with 5 bases between them. The CDR3 reads CASSYSYMNTEAFF. The CDR3 DNA reads as TGTGCCAGCAGTTACTCCTATATGAACACTGAAGCTTTCTTT.

The chain has TRBV12-3 or TRBV12-4 and TRBJ2-1, with unresolved D. V was clipped by 2 bases and J by 4 bases, with 6 bases between them. The CDR3 is 13 amino acids. This CDR3 reads CASSLKQYNEQFF. CDR3 in DNA: TGTGCCAGCAGTTTAAAACAGTACAATGAGCAGTTCTTC.

This rearrangement joins TRBV6-5 to TRBJ1-1, with 10 bases aligning to TRBD1. V gave up 6 bases and J gave up 11 bases; unmatched junction bases: 12. The germline V gene has CDR1 MNHEY and CDR2 SVGAGI. The CDR3 sequence is 14 residues long. This CDR3 reads CASRPDRGQKPAFF. CDR3 DNA: TGTGCCAGCAGACCCGACAGGGGGCAGAAGCCGGCTTTCTTT.

This chain links TRBV6-6 with TRBJ2-5; tentatively, D is TRBD2 (5 bases). V was pared by 5 bases and J by 4 bases, with 17 bases between. The CDR3 has 15 residues. Germline CDR1 is MNHNY and CDR2 is SVGAGI (reference sequence). DNA of the CDR3: TGTGCCAGCAGTCACGGGAAGGCAGGTTCAGAGACCCAGTACTTC. Amino acids: CASSHGKAGSETQYF.

This chain joins TRBV5-4 and TRBJ2-3; 8 nucleotides line up with TRBD1. Germline lookup yields CDR1 SGHNT and CDR2 YYREEE (reference sequence). This CDR3 is 14 amino acids long. V shed 5 bases, J shed 6 bases, and the junction held 8 bases outside the gene matches. The CDR3, as DNA: TGTGCCAGCAGGCGGGACAGGAGTTCGGATACGCAGTATTTT. This sequence encodes CASRRDRSSDTQYF.

The chain links TRBV6-1 to TRBJ1-5; unclear D gene. V was trimmed by 0 bases and J by 1 base, leaving 4 bases between them. Germline V gene data show CDR1 as MNHNS and CDR2 as SASEGT. The CDR3 runs 14 residues. CDR3 amino acids: CASSEASSNQPQHF. CDR3 DNA sequence: TGTGCCAGCAGTGAAGCCTCCAGCAATCAGCCCCAGCATTTT.

This clone appeared a few times. The V gene is TRBV21-1, the J gene TRBJ1-1; whether TRBD1, the table's D call, matches the DNA was not checked. TRBV21-1 is noted as a pseudogene. CDR3 length equals 14 residues. CDR3 sequence (DNA): TGTGCCAGCAGCGTTGGACAGGTTAACACTGAAGCTTTCTTT. Its protein is CASSVGQVNTEAFF.

The V and J genes are TRBV29-1 and TRBJ2-2; weak D call: TRBD1 (6 bases). Deletions cut 6 bases from V and 0 bases from J, with 14 bases between. The germline V gene encodes CDR1 SQVTM and CDR2 ANQGSEA. The CDR3 loop spans 15 amino acids. CDR3 in amino acids: CSVRGVGSNTGELFF. CDR3 sequence (DNA): TGCAGCGTCAGGGGAGTTGGGTCGAACACCGGGGAGCTGTTTTTT.

This chain uses TRBV19 with TRBJ2-3; maybe TRBD2 (5 bases). CDR3 length: 14 amino acids. CDR1 and CDR2 from the germline V gene are LNHDA and SQIVND (reference sequence). V was clipped by 5 bases and J by 2 bases, with 11 bases between them. CDR3 bases: TGTGCCAGTAGTCGGCTAGCTACCACAGATACGCAGTATTTT. Its translation is CASSRLATTDTQYF.

V usage is TRBV6-5 and J usage is TRBJ2-5; D ambiguous. The length of the CDR3 is 10 residues. Germline lookup yields CDR1 MNHEY and CDR2 SVGAGI. V was cut by 6 bases and J by 5 bases, with 4 bases left in between. Written as DNA, the CDR3 is TGTGCCAGCAGAGAGGAGACCCAGTACTTC. The encoded protein is CASREETQYF.

This chain links TRBV28 with TRBJ1-5; no clear D gene. The CDR3 consists of 20 residues. Germline CDR1 MDHEN, CDR2 SYDVKM. With 2 bases removed from V and 5 bases from J, the gap between germline ends came to 28 bases. DNA for the CDR3: TGTGCCAGCAGTTTAGTTCTGGCCCGACGGCCTAGAAAACTATATCAGCCCCAGCATTTT. This gives the protein CASSLVLARRPRKLYQPQHF.

The chain uses TRBV19 and TRBJ2-2; 9 bases are shared with TRBD2. Germline V gene sequence: CDR1 LNHDA, CDR2 SQIVND (reference sequence). The CDR3 consists of 15 residues. Trimming at V came to 4 bases and at J to 0 bases, leaving 0 bases not matched to a gene. In DNA form, the CDR3 reads TGTGCCAGTAGTACTAGCGGGGCGAACACCGGGGAGCTGTTTTTT. Its protein product is CASSTSGANTGELFF. Full variable domain (rest looked up from reference TRBV19 and TRBJ2-2): DGGITQSPKYLFRKEGQNVTLSCEQNLNHDAMYWYRQDPGQGLRLIYYSQIVNDFQKGDIAEGYSVSREKKESFPLTVTSAQKNPTAFYLCASSTSGANTGELFFGEGSRLTVL.

The chain links TRBV5-1 to TRBJ2-1; D is possibly TRBD1 (7 bases). Germline CDR1 reads SGHRS; CDR2 reads YFSETQ. The CDR3 loop spans 17 amino acids. V was trimmed by 0 bases and J by 5 bases, leaving 18 bases between them. In nucleotides, the CDR3 is TGCGCCAGCAGCTTGGCCGGGGGACAGCGAGTAAACAATGAGCAGTTCTTC. It specifies CASSLAGGQRVNNEQFF.

The V and J genes are TRBV7-8 and TRBJ2-7; the D gene is possibly TRBD2 (6 bases). The CDR3 extends over 15 amino acids. Trimming took 0 bases from V and 2 from J, leaving 11 bases between them. Germline values: CDR1 SGHVS, CDR2 FQNEAQ. The CDR3 loop is CASSLAETRAYEQYF. CDR3 sequence (DNA): TGTGCCAGCAGCTTAGCGGAGACTAGGGCCTACGAGCAGTACTTC.

The CDR3 sequence: CASSVGLAGGRETQYF. Written as DNA, the CDR3 is TGTGCCAGCAGCGTGGGACTAGCGGGGGGGCGGGAGACCCAGTACTTC. This chain uses TRBV7-2 with TRBJ2-5, with 16 nucleotides matching TRBD2. V dropped 5 bases and J dropped 5; count of bases not matched to a gene: 5. This CDR3 has 16 residues. Germline values: CDR1 SGHTA, CDR2 FQGNSA.

V gene TRBV7-2 combines with J gene TRBJ1-6; D may be TRBD1 (6 bases). This CDR3 spans 19 amino acids. Germline loops: CDR1 SGHTA, CDR2 FQGNSA. V lost 3 bases, J lost 3 bases, and 21 bases lay in between. Written as DNA, the CDR3 is TGTGCCAGCAGCTTTTCGAACAGGGCGCGAAACTACTATAATTCACCCCTCCACTTT. It encodes CASSFSNRARNYYNSPLHF.

This clone was recorded once. The V gene is TRBV18, the J gene TRBJ2-1, with 7 bases matching TRBD2. Losses at the gene ends were 4 bases for V and 5 bases for J; bases not matched to a gene: 8. Germline V gene lookup returns CDR1 KGHSH and CDR2 LQKENI. This CDR3 region has 15 residues. In DNA, the CDR3 is TGTGCCAGCTCACGGGGGGGAATGGGCGACAATGAGCAGTTCTTC. Translating it yields CASSRGGMGDNEQFF.

The V call is TRBV19, the J call TRBJ1-5, with D possibly TRBD1 on 5 matching bases. The CDR3 is 14 residues long. The germline V gene encodes CDR1 LNHDA and CDR2 SQIVND (reference sequence). V was shortened by 3 bases and J by 6 bases, with 12 bases between the two germline ends. CDR3 in DNA: TGTGCCAGTAGTATGACAGTGGGTATTCAGCCCCAGCATTTT. It encodes CASSMTVGIQPQHF. The full variable domain, with the rest looked up from reference TRBV19 and TRBJ1-5, is DGGITQSPKYLFRKEGQNVTLSCEQNLNHDAMYWYRQDPGQGLRLIYYSQIVNDFQKGDIAEGYSVSREKKESFPLTVTSAQKNPTAFYLCASSMTVGIQPQHFGDGTRLSIL.

The chain recombines TRBV6-1 with TRBJ1-2; TRBD1 agrees at 7 bases. The CDR3 is 17 amino acids. J lost 4 bases, V lost 0 bases, and 11 bases had no gene match. Germline lookup yields CDR1 MNHNS and CDR2 SASEGT. The CDR3 loop reads CASSEAREKGAGYGYTF. The CDR3 coding sequence is TGTGCCAGCAGTGAAGCTCGGGAAAAGGGGGCTGGCTATGGCTACACCTTC.

Only a few counts were recorded for this clone. The V and J genes are TRBV6-6 and TRBJ2-4; possible D gene TRBD1, 6 bases. CDR1 and CDR2 (germline): MNHNY, SVGAGI (reference sequence). This CDR3 spans 15 amino acids. The V gene lost 8 bases and the J gene lost 4 bases, with 18 bases spanning the gap. The CDR3 DNA is TGTGCCAGCTCACCGAGTGACAGGAGAAAAAACATTCAGTACTTC. It yields the protein CASSPSDRRKNIQYF.

The CDR3 reads CATTGALGYGYTF. The CDR3 DNA reads TGTGCCACCACAGGGGCACTCGGCTATGGCTACACCTTC. This chain connects TRBV3-1 (or the pseudogene TRBV3-2) to TRBJ1-2, with 7 bases fitting TRBD1. CDR3 length: 13 residues. Germline V gene data show CDR1 as LGHDT and CDR2 as YNNKEL (reference sequence). The V gene end was trimmed by 10 bases and the J gene end by 4 bases; junction bases not matched to a gene: 9.